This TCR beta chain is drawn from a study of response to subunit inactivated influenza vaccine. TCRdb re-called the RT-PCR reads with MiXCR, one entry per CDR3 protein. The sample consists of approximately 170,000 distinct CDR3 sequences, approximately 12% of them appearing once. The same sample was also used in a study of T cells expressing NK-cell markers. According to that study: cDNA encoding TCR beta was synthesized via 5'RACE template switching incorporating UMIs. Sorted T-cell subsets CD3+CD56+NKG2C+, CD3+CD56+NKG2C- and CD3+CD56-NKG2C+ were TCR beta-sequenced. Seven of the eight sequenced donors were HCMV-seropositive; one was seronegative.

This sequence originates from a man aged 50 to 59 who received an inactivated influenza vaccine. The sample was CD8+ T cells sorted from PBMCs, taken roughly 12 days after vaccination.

CDR3 coding DNA: TGTGCCAGTGGAAGACAGCCTAGCTCCTACGAGCAGTACTTC. Its translation is CASGRQPSSYEQYF. The chain combines TRBV28 with TRBJ2-7; possibly TRBD1 for D (5 bases). Germline V gene data show CDR1 as MDHEN and CDR2 as SYDVKM. This CDR3 contains 14 residues. Trimming took 9 bases from V and 0 from J, leaving 15 bases between them.